A selection of T cell receptor beta chains follows, all from one sample in a study of T-cell reconstitution after alpha-beta-depleted transplantation in children. TCRdb re-called the PCR reads through MiXCR, storing one row per CDR3 protein. The sample has about 980,000 distinct CDR3 sequences, about 29% seen once; the top ten hold roughly 28%. Sample: PBMCs, mostly from graft donor cells, taken 360 days after TCRalphabeta/CD19-depleted stem cell transplant. These receptors came from a boy under two years old who had a stem cell transplant for SCID, so the T cells may come from the graft donor. Each CDR3 is given with its conserved first and last residue. D genes are given only for firm matches. Clone size appears in some rows only: once, few, many, or a class for an expanded clone.

J | length | V | D | size | DNA | CDR3
TRBJ2-7 | 14 | TRBV6-2/TRBV6-3 | - | few | TGTGCCAGCACCATCGACAGGTTTAATTACGAGCAGTACTTC | CASTIDRFNYEQYF
TRBJ2-7 | 13 | TRBV5-5 | - | once | TGTGCCAGCAGCTTGGCCTCGTTCCCGGAGCAGTACTTC | CASSLASFPEQYF
TRBJ1-1 | 12 | TRBV20-1 | - | - | TGCAGTGCCGCCGGGTTGTACACTGAAGCTTTCTTT | CSAAGLYTEAFF
TRBJ2-6 | 17 | TRBV2 | TRBD1 | - | TGTGCCAGCAGTGCAGGACAGGGGCGAACTGGGGCCAACGTCCTGACTTTC | CASSAGQGRTGANVLTF
TRBJ2-5 | 14 | TRBV5-1 | - | - | TGCGCCAGCAGCAAGGACCGTGAAGTGGAGACCCAGTACTTC | CASSKDREVETQYF
TRBJ1-2 | 13 | TRBV12-3/TRBV12-4 | - | - | TGTGCCAGCAGTTTATTCGGGGGCGGTGGCTACACCTTC | CASSLFGGGGYTF
TRBJ2-1 | 16 | TRBV12-3/TRBV12-4 | - | - | TGTGCCAGCAGTTTCCGGGTTCGGAAAGGGAAAAATGAGCAGTTCTTC | CASSFRVRKGKNEQFF
TRBJ1-1 | 14 | TRBV2 | - | - | TGTGCCAGCAGTGAGTACACCCGGAACACTGAAGCTTTCTTT | CASSEYTRNTEAFF
TRBJ2-3 | 12 | TRBV30 | - | - | TGTGCCTGGAGTCAGGGGCTAGATACGCAGTATTTT | CAWSQGLDTQYF
TRBJ1-2 | 14 | TRBV5-1 | - | few | TGCGCCAGCAGCTTGGGACAGGCCCTCTATGGCTACACCTTC | CASSLGQALYGYTF
TRBJ2-5 | 15 | TRBV5-5 | TRBD1 | - | TGTGCCAGCCACAGACAGGGGCCCACGTCGGAGACCCAGTACTTC | CASHRQGPTSETQYF
TRBJ2-1 | 13 | TRBV7-8 | - | few | TGTGCCAGCAGCATTGGACTCCACAATGAGCAGTTCTTC | CASSIGLHNEQFF
TRBJ2-3 | 15 | TRBV4-1 | - | - | TGCGCCAGCAGAGGTAGGGATGGGTTCACAGATACGCAGTATTTT | CASRGRDGFTDTQYF
TRBJ2-1 | 14 | TRBV15 | - | many | TGTGCCACCAGCACCCTCGATTCCTACAATGAGCAGTTCTTC | CATSTLDSYNEQFF
TRBJ2-1 | 16 | TRBV5-5 | TRBD1 | - | TGTGCCAGCAGCTTGAGGACAGGGAAGGGGCACAATGAGCAGTTCTTC | CASSLRTGKGHNEQFF
TRBJ2-1 | 14 | TRBV9 | - | - | TGTGCCAGCAGCGCACAGGGGAGGGGGAATGAGCAGTTCTTC | CASSAQGRGNEQFF
TRBJ1-4 | 14 | TRBV7-8 | - | - | TGTGCCAGCAGCTTAGTGGGGGCTAGGGAAAAACTGTTTTTT | CASSLVGAREKLFF
TRBJ2-7 | 17 | TRBV7-3 | TRBD2 | few | TGTGCCAGCAGCTTAAGGGGGGGAGCCTACGAGACCTACGAGCAGTACTTC | CASSLRGGAYETYEQYF
TRBJ2-4 | 11 | TRBV30 | - | - | TGTGCCTGGAGTGTATCGGGACTTAGGTACTTC | CAWSVSGLRYF
TRBJ2-5 | 15 | TRBV28 | - | - | TGTGCCAGCAGTTGGACACTCCAGGGATTGGAGACCCAGTACTTC | CASSWTLQGLETQYF
TRBJ2-7 | 14 | TRBV5-1 | TRBD2 | few | TGCGCCAGCAGCTTCGGGGGGACGTACTACGAGCAGTACTTC | CASSFGGTYYEQYF
TRBJ1-5 | 15 | TRBV13 | - | - | TGTGCCAGCAGCTTAGGCCTAATCGGCGGCCAGCCCCAGCATTTT | CASSLGLIGGQPQHF
TRBJ2-7 | 12 | TRBV20-1 | - | few | TGCAGTGCTCCCGGGCTCACATACGAGCAGTACTTC | CSAPGLTYEQYF
TRBJ2-5 | 14 | TRBV3-1 | - | - | TGTGCCAGCAGCCAAGATTCAACGGTTAAGACCCAGTACTTC | CASSQDSTVKTQYF
TRBJ2-7 | 13 | TRBV20-1 | - | many | TGCAGTGCTAGGGACGTCAGGGACCACGAGCAGTACTTC | CSARDVRDHEQYF
TRBJ2-1 | 12 | TRBV20-1 | - | - | TGCAGTGCTTTTCGGGGGCGGAATGAGCAGTTCTTC | CSAFRGRNEQFF
TRBJ2-7 | 15 | TRBV6-1 | TRBD2 | - | TGTGCCAGCAGGAGAGCGGGGGGAACCTCCTACGAGCAGTACTTC | CASRRAGGTSYEQYF
TRBJ1-1 | 12 | TRBV7-9 | - | few | TGTGCCAGCAGCTGGCCCGACACTGAAGCTTTCTTT | CASSWPDTEAFF
TRBJ1-2 | 15 | TRBV3-1 | - | once | TGTGCCAGCAGCCAAGAGCCAGCAACGGGCTATGGCTACACCTTC | CASSQEPATGYGYTF
TRBJ2-3 | 13 | TRBV20-1 | - | - | TGCAGCCTACGTCGGGGCTCCACAGATACGCAGTATTTT | CSLRRGSTDTQYF
TRBJ1-2 | 11 | TRBV28 | - | few | TGTGCCCGTCAGATCGTGGGGGGCTACACCTTC | CARQIVGGYTF
TRBJ2-1 | 11 | TRBV18 | - | - | TGTGCCAGCTCACCACTAGTACAGGAGTTCTTC | CASSPLVQEFF
TRBJ1-1 | 15 | TRBV12-3/TRBV12-4 | - | few | TGTGCCAGCAGTCCCCACTCGGACGTGAACACTGAAGCTTTCTTT | CASSPHSDVNTEAFF
TRBJ1-5 | 16 | TRBV18 | TRBD1 | - | TGTGCCAGCTCACCATACGGGACAGGGGTTGGTCAGCCCCAGCATTTT | CASSPYGTGVGQPQHF
TRBJ1-5 | 21 | TRBV28 | - | - | TGTGCCAGCAGTCTCACCGCGTTAGAACCCGGACGGACCCTTGGCAATCAGCCCCAGCATTTT | CASSLTALEPGRTLGNQPQHF
TRBJ1-4 | 15 | TRBV6-1 | - | - | TGTGCCAGCAGTGAATCTCGCGGTAATAATGAAAAACTGTTTTTT | CASSESRGNNEKLFF
TRBJ2-1 | 15 | TRBV6-1 | - | - | TGTGCCAGCAAGCGAGCAGGGAGCTCCTACAATGAGCAGTTCTTC | CASKRAGSSYNEQFF
TRBJ2-7 | 14 | TRBV12-3/TRBV12-4 | - | few | TGTGCCAGCAGTTGGGGGACGGTGGCCTACGAGCAGTACTTC | CASSWGTVAYEQYF
TRBJ2-1 | 14 | TRBV11-2 | - | few | TGTGCCAGCAGCTTCCCCGGGGCTAGGAATGAGCAGTTCTTC | CASSFPGARNEQFF
TRBJ2-1 | 16 | TRBV5-1 | - | few | TGCGCCAGCAGCCTGACAAACCCTAGCTCCTACAATGAGCAGTTCTTC | CASSLTNPSSYNEQFF
TRBJ2-7 | 14 | TRBV5-6 | - | - | TGTGCCAGCAGTGCGACAGCCGTAGTCTACGAGCAGTACTTC | CASSATAVVYEQYF
TRBJ2-7 | 14 | TRBV13 | - | few | TGTGCCAGCAGCCGCCGGGCCCACCCCTACGAGCAGTACTTC | CASSRRAHPYEQYF
TRBJ2-7 | 15 | TRBV27 | TRBD1 | few | TGTGCCAGCAGTACCTCAAAGGGGGCTTTCTACGAGCAGTACTTC | CASSTSKGAFYEQYF
TRBJ2-1 | 13 | TRBV20-1 | - | - | TGCAGTGCTGTCAGGGAGAGCGGCAATGAGCAGTTCTTC | CSAVRESGNEQFF
TRBJ2-3 | 15 | TRBV6-5 | - | many | TGTGCCAGCAGTTCACCCGGGGGGCGCACAGATACGCAGTATTTT | CASSSPGGRTDTQYF
TRBJ2-1 | 16 | TRBV4-1 | - | - | TGCGCCAGCAGCCAAGTCGAGCGGCTCTCCTACAATGAGCAGTTCTTC | CASSQVERLSYNEQFF
TRBJ2-1 | 15 | TRBV12-3/TRBV12-4 | - | few | TGTGCCAGCAGGCCCCGGGACACTTATGGAGATGAGCAGTTCTTC | CASRPRDTYGDEQFF
TRBJ2-3 | 15 | TRBV3-1 | - | - | TGTGCCAGCAGCCCGACAGGAAAAGGCACAGATACGCAGTATTTT | CASSPTGKGTDTQYF
TRBJ1-2 | 15 | TRBV5-1 | - | - | TGCGCCAGCAGCCCGGGAGTTCCTGGGAACTATGGCTACACCTTC | CASSPGVPGNYGYTF
TRBJ1-1 | 14 | TRBV5-1 | TRBD1 | - | TGCGCCAGCCACAGGGGGCGGTTAGACACTGAAGCTTTCTTT | CASHRGRLDTEAFF
TRBJ2-7 | 14 | TRBV25-1 | - | - | TGTGCCAGCAGTGAATCGGGCAGGGCCTACGAGCAGTACTTC | CASSESGRAYEQYF
TRBJ1-4 | 14 | TRBV5-1 | TRBD1 | few | TGCGCCAGCAGCCCACGGACAGGGAACGAAAAACTGTTTTTT | CASSPRTGNEKLFF
TRBJ1-2 | 14 | TRBV12-3/TRBV12-4 | - | few | TGTGCCAGCACTCCCGACGGGGCCCTCTATGGCTACACCTTC | CASTPDGALYGYTF
TRBJ2-7 | 14 | TRBV2 | TRBD1 | - | TGTGCCAGCACCCGGGACAGGGGAACCTACGAGCAGTACTTC | CASTRDRGTYEQYF
TRBJ1-2 | 17 | TRBV4-3 | TRBD1 | few | TGCGCCAGCAGCCAATCCGGGACAGTACCTTCTAACTATGGCTACACCTTC | CASSQSGTVPSNYGYTF